This entry lists 31 T cell receptor beta chains sequenced from one sample in a study of cytomegalovirus exposure and HLA in healthy donors. 60 Vbeta and 13 Jbeta primers were used in PCR. The repertoire was sequenced with immunoSEQ multiplex PCR; TCRdb's copy has only in-frame clones and lacks some. The sample shows a few hundred thousand clones, nearly 95% of them seen only once. What was sequenced was PBMCs. Receptor source: a girl aged 2 to 10 in good health and CMV-seronegative.

The V call is TRBV7-2, the J call TRBJ1-2; tentatively, D is TRBD1 (6 bases). The CDR3 is made up of 14 amino acids. Per germline, CDR1 SGHTA and CDR2 FQGNSA. The V end lost 4 bases, the J end lost 5 bases, and 14 bases lay between the germline ends. The CDR3 sequence is CASSSLSTGYGYTF. For the CDR3, the DNA is TGTGCCAGCAGCTCCTTGAGTACAGGGTATGGCTACACCTTC.

The chain links TRBV25-1 to TRBJ1-6, with D possibly matching TRBD1 (5 bases). The V end lost 8 bases, the J end lost 3 bases, and 23 bases lay between the germline ends. The CDR3 consists of 18 residues. The germline gives CDR1 MGHDK, CDR2 SYGVNS. The CDR3 region has the DNA TGTGCCAGCGCAAAAAGTGGAGGGGACCCTTACTATAATTCACCCCTCCACTTT. Protein sequence: CASAKSGGDPYYNSPLHF.

The rearrangement joins TRBV14 to TRBJ1-6; 10 nucleotides align to TRBD1. Germline V gives CDR1 SGHDN, CDR2 FVKESK. The CDR3 has 16 amino acids. V lost 2 bases, J lost 15 bases, and 13 bases stayed unmatched. CDR3 sequence: CASSQQPGQGRGILHF. The CDR3 coding sequence is TGTGCCAGCAGCCAACAACCGGGACAGGGGCGTGGAATCCTCCACTTT.

The chain employs TRBV5-5 and TRBJ1-1, with D unresolved. Germline CDR1 is SGHKS and CDR2 is YYEKEE (reference sequence). This CDR3 is 12 amino acids long. The V end lost 4 bases, the J end lost 7 bases, and 11 bases lay between the germline ends. This CDR3 reads CASSAANIEAFF. CDR3 bases: TGTGCCAGCAGCGCAGCGAATATTGAAGCTTTCTTT. The entire variable domain, with the rest obtained from reference TRBV5-5 and TRBJ1-1, is as follows: DAGVTQSPTHLIKTRGQQVTLRCSPISGHKSVSWYQQVLGQGPQFIFQYYEKEERGRGNFPDRFSARQFPNYSSELNVNALLLGDSALYLCASSAANIEAFFGQGTRLTVV.

This sequence joins TRBV2 and TRBJ2-2; 12 bases map to TRBD1. With V trimmed by 7 bases and J by 4 bases, 7 bases remained unmatched. This CDR3 is built from 16 residues. CDR1 and CDR2 from the germline V gene are SNHLY and FYNNEI. The CDR3 sequence is CASTPGTGGPTGELFF. In nucleotides, the CDR3 is TGTGCCAGCACTCCCGGGACAGGGGGCCCCACCGGGGAGCTGTTTTTT. The variable domain in full, completed from reference TRBV2 and TRBJ2-2, reads EPEVTQTPSHQVTQMGQEVILRCVPISNHLYFYWYRQILGQKVEFLVSFYNNEISEKSEIFDDQFSVERPDGSNFTLKIRSTKLEDSAMYFCASTPGTGGPTGELFFGEGSRLTVL.

This clone was detected a few times. The V gene is TRBV7-9, the J gene TRBJ1-1; TRBD1 agrees at 7 bases. The CDR3 contains 14 residues. CDR1 SEHNR and CDR2 FQNEAQ come from the germline V gene (reference sequence). J lost 4 bases, V lost 5 bases, and 7 bases had no gene match. The CDR3 region has the DNA TGTGCCAGCAGCCACGACAGGGCGACCACTGAAGCTTTCTTT. It yields the protein CASSHDRATTEAFF. The variable domain in full, completed from reference TRBV7-9 and TRBJ1-1, reads DTGVSQNPRHKITKRGQNVTFRCDPISEHNRLYWYRQTLGQGPEFLTYFQNEAQLEKSRLLSDRFSAERPKGSFSTLEIQRTEQGDSAMYLCASSHDRATTEAFFGQGTRLTVV.

As concerns this clone: Other DNA sequences from this sample encode an identical CDR3 as well. This chain connects TRBV9 to TRBJ1-5; 9 bases line up with TRBD1. Germline V CDR1 and CDR2: SGDLS, YYNGEE. The J segment lost 2 bases and the V segment lost 0 bases, leaving 0 bases of the junction unmatched. This CDR3 is 15 amino acids long. The CDR3 reads CASSVGTGGNQPQHF. DNA of the CDR3: TGTGCCAGCAGCGTAGGGACAGGGGGCAATCAGCCCCAGCATTTT.

This clone came up a few times. The chain carries TRBV6-1 and TRBJ2-3, with D tentatively TRBD1 (5 bases). Trimming pared 0 bases from V and 5 bases from J, leaving 12 bases between. CDR3 length: 15 amino acids. Germline V gene sequence: CDR1 MNHNS, CDR2 SASEGT. CDR3 protein: CASSEAQGVGDTQYF. In nucleotides, the CDR3 is TGTGCCAGCAGTGAAGCGCAAGGGGTGGGAGATACGCAGTATTTT.

This clone appeared once. V is TRBV2 and J is TRBJ1-2; no clear D gene. Deletions cut 7 bases from V and 0 bases from J, with 15 bases between. The CDR3 is 15 amino acids. The germline V gene encodes CDR1 SNHLY and CDR2 FYNNEI. Here the CDR3 DNA reads TGTGCCAGCATTCTAGGATTCGGAGCTAACTATGGCTACACCTTC. This encodes CASILGFGANYGYTF.

The V gene is TRBV6-5, the J gene TRBJ2-5; D ambiguous. This CDR3 has 12 residues. V was trimmed by 0 bases and J by 7 bases, leaving 6 bases between them. The germline gives CDR1 MNHEY, CDR2 SVGAGI. The CDR3 DNA reads TGTGCCAGCAGTTACTCCGGGTCGACCCAGTACTTC. Translated, it gives CASSYSGSTQYF.

This clone has just a few counts. The gene calls are TRBV6-1 and TRBJ1-2, with D possibly TRBD1 on 5 matching bases. Trimming took 6 bases from V and 4 from J, leaving 9 bases between them. Germline assignment: CDR1 MNHNS and CDR2 SASEGT. CDR3 size: 12 residues. The CDR3 here is CASRAQVYGYTF. The CDR3 DNA follows: TGTGCCAGCAGGGCACAGGTCTATGGCTACACCTTC.

The genes are TRBV2 and TRBJ1-5; the match to TRBD1 covers 7 bases. Germline CDR1 is SNHLY and CDR2 is FYNNEI. This CDR3 comprises 17 residues. The trim removed 4 bases at V and 6 bases at J, leaving 15 bases unmatched. CDR3 in amino acids: CASSGPKDRVSGQPQHF. CDR3 nucleotide sequence: TGTGCCAGCAGTGGCCCCAAAGACAGGGTGTCAGGTCAGCCCCAGCATTTT.

The chain employs TRBV18 and TRBJ1-2; 7 nucleotides match TRBD1. CDR1 and CDR2 from the germline V gene are KGHSH and LQKENI. This CDR3 is 11 amino acids long. The trim removed 8 bases at V and 6 bases at J, leaving 3 bases unmatched. CDR3 sequence: CASATGDGYTF. DNA for the CDR3: TGTGCCAGCGCAACAGGGGATGGCTACACCTTC.

This clone was seen more than once but under ten times. The chain combines TRBV2 with TRBJ1-4; 7 bases agree with TRBD1. Germline V gene sequence: CDR1 SNHLY, CDR2 FYNNEI. Trimming took 5 bases from V and 6 from J; bases not matched to a gene: 9. The CDR3 runs to 15 residues. The CDR3 loop reads CASSSLQGRDEKLFF. Written as DNA, the CDR3 is TGTGCCAGCAGTTCACTACAGGGGCGAGATGAAAAACTGTTTTTT.

V usage is TRBV28 and J usage is TRBJ2-7; 7 bases are shared with TRBD1. The junction had 31 bases not matched to a gene; V was cut back by 2 bases and J by 3 bases. Germline values: CDR1 MDHEN, CDR2 SYDVKM. The CDR3 is 23 residues long. The CDR3: CASSLEETGSLGTYFDGDYEQYF. For the CDR3, the DNA is TGTGCCAGCAGTTTAGAGGAGACAGGGTCTCTTGGTACCTATTTCGACGGGGACTACGAGCAGTACTTC.

This clone was detected once. Sequence at one end of the junction differs from germline and may be a read error. The CDR3 region is CASSTPAGTADGNSPPHF. CDR3 coding DNA: TGTGCCAGCAGCACTCCTGCCGGGACAGCGGACGGGAATTCACCCCCCCACTTT. The chain joins TRBV28 to TRBJ1-6, with 7 bases that match TRBD1. CDR1 is MDHEN and CDR2 is SYDVKM in the germline V gene. There are 18 residues in the CDR3.

This sequence joins TRBV6-1 and TRBJ1-6, with 9 bases matching TRBD1. CDR3 size: 16 residues. From germline, CDR1 is MNHNS and CDR2 SASEGT. V dropped 0 bases and J dropped 9; count of bases not matched to a gene: 6. In DNA, the CDR3 is TGTGCCAGCAGTGAAGCATCGGGACAGGGCCTTTCACCCCTCCACTTT. Encoded protein: CASSEASGQGLSPLHF.

This rearrangement joins TRBV7-9 to TRBJ2-7; 8 nucleotides match TRBD1. CDR1 and CDR2 (germline): SEHNR, FQNEAQ (reference sequence). The CDR3 runs to 12 residues. V lost 4 bases and J lost 7; bases outside the gene matches: 3. CDR3 DNA: TGTGCCAGCAGCTATACAGGGGGAGAGCAGTACTTC. Amino acids: CASSYTGGEQYF.

This chain connects TRBV6-6 to TRBJ1-1; tentatively, D is TRBD1 (6 bases). The CDR3 spans 14 residues. V was pared by 7 bases and J by 4 bases, with 16 bases between. The germline V gene has CDR1 MNHNY and CDR2 SVGAGI (reference sequence). CDR3 sequence: CASTTAGVGTEAFF. The CDR3, as DNA: TGTGCCAGCACTACAGCAGGGGTCGGCACTGAAGCTTTCTTT.

This clone came up once. Compared with germline, one end of the junction differs, possibly owing to a read error. This chain joins TRBV10-1 and TRBJ1-5, with 7 bases fitting TRBD1. The germline gives CDR1 WNHNN, CDR2 SYGVQD (reference sequence). The CDR3 spans 13 residues. CDR3 DNA sequence: TGCGCCACCAGTACAGGGGTCAATCAGCCCCAGCATTTT. Protein product: CATSTGVNQPQHF.

This clone was detected once. The CDR3 DNA reads TGTGCCAGCAGTGAGGGACTAGCGGGAATCTACGAGCAGTACTTC. Its translation: CASSEGLAGIYEQYF. The chain is built from TRBV6-1 and TRBJ2-5; 13 positions match TRBD2. The J call is uncertain, as TRBJ2-7 better fits the DNA end. The germline gives CDR1 MNHNS, CDR2 SASEGT. The CDR3 totals 15 residues.

The chain has TRBV7-9 and TRBJ1-1; D is uncertain. This CDR3 has 10 residues. The V gene lost 5 bases and the J gene lost 7 bases, with 5 bases spanning the gap. CDR1 and CDR2 (germline): SEHNR, FQNEAQ (reference sequence). The DNA for the CDR3 is TGTGCCAGCAGCAGAGATGAAGCTTTCTTT. Its translation is CASSRDEAFF.

The rearrangement uses TRBV27 and TRBJ2-4; D might be TRBD1 (5 bases). CDR1 MNHEY and CDR2 SMNVEV come from the germline V gene (reference sequence). With 4 bases removed from V and 4 bases from J, the gap between germline ends came to 14 bases. This CDR3 contains 15 residues. CDR3 nucleotide sequence: TGTGCCAGCAGTTACGACAGTCTTGGGAAAAACATTCAGTACTTC. Protein sequence: CASSYDSLGKNIQYF.

The V call is TRBV25-1, the J call TRBJ2-1; tentative D call: TRBD2 (5 bases). This CDR3 comprises 15 residues. V was clipped by 4 bases and J by 10 bases, with 20 bases between them. Per germline, CDR1 MGHDK and CDR2 SYGVNS. The chain's CDR3 is CASSGTGFREDEQFF. CDR3 nucleotide sequence: TGTGCCAGCAGTGGAACGGGATTCCGGGAAGACGAGCAGTTCTTC.

This clone appeared a single time. The chain employs TRBV27 and TRBJ2-2, with 9 bases aligning to TRBD2. The CDR3 spans 16 residues. V was clipped by 7 bases and J by 1 base; unmatched bases: 7. CDR1 is MNHEY and CDR2 is SMNVEV in the germline V gene (reference sequence). The CDR3 spells CASNIAGAGNTGELFF. In nucleotides, the CDR3 is TGTGCCAGCAACATAGCGGGGGCGGGGAACACCGGGGAGCTGTTTTTT.

V and J are TRBV5-6 and TRBJ2-5, with 7 positions matching TRBD1. This CDR3 is 15 amino acids long. V trimming: 5 bases; J trimming: 3 bases; junction bases outside the gene matches: 10. The germline V gene has CDR1 SGHDT and CDR2 YYEEEE. The CDR3 region is CASRIRDSIKETQYF. In nucleotides, the CDR3 is TGTGCCAGCAGAATCCGGGACAGCATAAAAGAGACCCAGTACTTC.

The chain employs TRBV10-1 and TRBJ2-1, with D perhaps matching TRBD1 (6 bases). The CDR3 has 13 amino acids. The V and J ends lost 3 bases and 4 bases respectively, with 7 bases between them. Germline V lookup: CDR1 WNHNN, CDR2 SYGVQD (reference sequence). CDR3 sequence reads: CASSEQGYNEQFF. CDR3 in DNA: TGCGCCAGCAGTGAACAGGGTTACAATGAGCAGTTCTTC.

The genes are TRBV5-8 and TRBJ2-5; D might be TRBD1 (6 bases). Per germline, CDR1 SGHTS and CDR2 YDEGEE. CDR3 length: 16 amino acids. V lost 4 bases to trimming and J lost 4 bases, with 20 bases between them. The CDR3 loop reads CASSPRDTTRRETQYF. The CDR3 coding sequence is TGTGCCAGCAGCCCCCGGGACACCACCCGGCGAGAGACCCAGTACTTC.

The chain's CDR3 is CATSRVASSGNTIYF. CDR3 sequence (DNA): TGTGCCACCAGCAGAGTTGCGAGCTCTGGAAACACCATATATTTT. The rearrangement links TRBV15 to TRBJ1-3; D is undetermined. The germline gives CDR1 LNHNV, CDR2 YYDKDF (reference sequence). Trimming shortened V by 1 base and J by 0 bases, and 7 bases separated the two germline ends. The CDR3 totals 15 residues. Combining the CDR3 with reference TRBV15 and TRBJ1-3 gives the whole variable domain DAMVIQNPRYQVTQFGKPVTLSCSQTLNHNVMYWYQQKSSQAPKLLFHYYDKDFNNEADTPDNFQSRRPNTSFCFLDIRSPGLGDTAMYLCATSRVASSGNTIYFGEGSWLTVV.

V usage is TRBV6-1 and J usage is TRBJ1-5; no clear D. The CDR3 length is 15 residues. Germline loops: CDR1 MNHNS, CDR2 SASEGT. V dropped 6 bases and J dropped 2 bases, with 14 bases sitting between them. The CDR3: CASSLDGSRNQPQHF. CDR3 sequence (DNA): TGTGCCAGCAGCCTCGACGGGTCACGCAATCAGCCCCAGCATTTT.

This chain uses TRBV7-9 with TRBJ2-6, with D unresolved. The germline CDR1 and CDR2 sequences are SEHNR and FQNEAQ (reference sequence). The V end was cut by 8 bases, the J end by 0 bases, with 5 bases between. The CDR3 runs 13 residues. CDR3 DNA sequence: TGTGCCAGCCCCCACTCTGGGGCCAACGTCCTGACTTTC. Amino acids: CASPHSGANVLTF.